Ten or more counts support the clone carrying this T cell receptor (beta chain). Its antigen remains unidentified. Diagnoses used clinical symptoms, serum thyroxine and TRAb, thyroid ultrasound and orbital computed tomography. PBMCs came from 8.5 to 10 ml fresh peripheral blood. Amplification of TCR beta CDR3 regions was performed using RNA transcripts as template. The HTBI primer set served for first-round RT-PCR of the TCR CDR3. MiXCR, run by TCRdb on the multiplex PCR reads, gives a single entry per CDR3 protein. Of a few hundred thousand distinct CDR3 sequences listed, approximately 15% are singletons. This entry is derived from a study of T cells in Graves' hyperthyroidism and ophthalmopathy. Overall study: Staff took peripheral blood when the initial diagnosis was made, before any treatment began. The study's findings and limits: Ophthalmopathy was identified by the model a median approximately 6.4 months ahead of onset.

The trim removed 1 base at V and 3 bases at J, leaving 1 base unmatched. This CDR3 has 14 residues. The V gene's germline CDR1 is DFQATT and CDR2 SNEGSKA (reference sequence). The origin of this receptor is a middle-aged woman with Graves' ophthalmopathy. Sequencing was performed on blood. The V and J genes are TRBV20-1 and TRBJ2-7; 12 bases are a match to TRBD2. The CDR3 bases are TGCAGTGCTAGAGGGGGACTAGCGGGCTACGAGCAGTACTTC. This gives the protein CSARGGLAGYEQYF.